Listed here are 32 T cell receptor beta chains from one sample, sequenced in a study of shared clonotypes between healthy human individuals. Assay: immunoSEQ multiplex PCR; the TCRdb copy retains only in-frame clones and omits some. In the table there are about 450,000 clones, 79% of which are singletons. Material: PBMCs. Every receptor here comes from a middle-aged woman in good health. Some clones in this sample may be carry-over from other donors' samples.

The chain links TRBV6-1 to TRBJ1-5; D unresolved. This CDR3 is 14 amino acids long. In germline, CDR1 is MNHNS, CDR2 SASEGT. V was trimmed by 5 bases and J by 3 bases, leaving 11 bases between them. In nucleotides, the CDR3 is TGTGCCAGCAGTCCCGAGGTGATCAATCAGCCCCAGCATTTT. Its protein is CASSPEVINQPQHF.

V is TRBV18 and J is TRBJ1-2; no firm D call. Germline V gives CDR1 KGHSH, CDR2 LQKENI. V lost 3 bases to trimming and J lost 8 bases, with 13 bases between them. This CDR3 is 13 amino acids long. The CDR3 bases are TGTGCCAGCTCACCTGTTAAGGAGAGGGGCTACACCTTC. Protein product: CASSPVKERGYTF.

This chain joins TRBV5-1 and TRBJ2-5; the D gene could be TRBD1 or TRBD2 (5 bases each). Trimming removed 1 base from V and 2 bases from J, with 12 bases in between. In germline, CDR1 is SGHRS, CDR2 YFSETQ. This CDR3 has 15 amino acids. The CDR3 DNA is TGCGCCAGCAGCTTGATCGGGGCCGTTCAAGAGACCCAGTACTTC. It encodes CASSLIGAVQETQYF.

This sequence joins TRBV19 and TRBJ2-7; a weak D match, TRBD1 (5 bases). Germline-derived CDR1 and CDR2 are LNHDA and SQIVND (reference sequence). V was cut by 1 base and J by 2 bases, with 12 bases left in between. The CDR3 is made up of 15 amino acids. CDR3 in amino acids: CASSIAGWGTYEQYF. The CDR3 nucleotides are TGTGCCAGTAGTATAGCCGGGTGGGGCACCTACGAGCAGTACTTC.

CDR3 sequence: CASSLGRGEGGYTF. The CDR3 DNA sequence: TGTGCCAGCAGCTTAGGACGGGGGGAGGGTGGCTACACCTTC. The chain recombines TRBV7-2 with TRBJ1-2; tentative D call: TRBD1 (5 bases). Trimming took off 1 base at V and 7 bases at J, with 13 bases between the two ends. Per the germline V gene, CDR1 is SGHTA and CDR2 is FQGNSA. The CDR3 contains 14 residues. Full variable domain (missing parts from reference TRBV7-2 and TRBJ1-2): GAGVSQSPSNKVTEKGKDVELRCDPISGHTALYWYRQSLGQGLEFLIYFQGNSAPDKSGLPSDRFSAERTGGSVSTLTIQRTQQEDSAVYLCASSLGRGEGGYTFGSGTRLTVV.

V gene TRBV2 combines with J gene TRBJ2-5; 7 nucleotides line up with TRBD2. This CDR3 has 14 residues. V trimming: 7 bases; J trimming: 5 bases; junction bases outside the gene matches: 10. Germline CDR1 reads SNHLY; CDR2 reads FYNNEI. The CDR3 nucleotides are TGTGCCAGCAAGGCGGCGGGAGAGGGGGAGACCCAGTACTTC. Translated: CASKAAGEGETQYF.

This chain joins TRBV9 and TRBJ2-6; no clear D. Per the germline V gene, CDR1 is SGDLS and CDR2 is YYNGEE. The ends were cut back, 2 bases at V and 4 bases at J, with 10 bases in the middle. This CDR3 spans 15 amino acids. The CDR3: CASSVKYVGANVLTF. CDR3 DNA: TGTGCCAGCAGCGTCAAGTACGTAGGGGCCAACGTCCTGACTTTC.

This clone was seen a handful of times. The chain is built from TRBV4-1 and TRBJ1-5, with 7 bases aligning to TRBD1. Trimming cost V 4 bases and J 7 bases; bases outside gene matches: 13. The germline gives CDR1 MGHRA, CDR2 YSYEKL. CDR3 length equals 16 residues. The CDR3 sequence is CASSPRTGWLGQPQHF. CDR3 nucleotide sequence: TGCGCCAGCAGCCCAAGGACAGGCTGGTTGGGACAGCCCCAGCATTTT.

This chain joins TRBV6-5 and TRBJ1-1; D possibly corresponds to TRBD1 (5 bases). CDR3 size: 15 residues. In germline, CDR1 is MNHEY, CDR2 SVGAGI. Trimming stripped 0 bases from V and 5 bases from J, with 13 bases between. CDR3 sequence (DNA): TGTGCCAGCAGTTACTCGGGGCGAGGCGGGACTGAAGCTTTCTTT. As protein: CASSYSGRGGTEAFF.

This clone was counted once. This sequence joins TRBV7-2 and TRBJ1-1; possibly TRBD1 for D (6 bases). The germline V and J ends were trimmed by 1 base and 1 base, with 10 bases remaining between them. Per the germline V gene, CDR1 is SGHTA and CDR2 is FQGNSA. The CDR3 consists of 15 residues. The CDR3 coding sequence is TGTGCCAGCAGCTTAGTGACAGGTGGGAACACTGAAGCTTTCTTT. Translated, it gives CASSLVTGGNTEAFF. The full variable domain, completed using reference TRBV7-2 and TRBJ1-1, is GAGVSQSPSNKVTEKGKDVELRCDPISGHTALYWYRQSLGQGLEFLIYFQGNSAPDKSGLPSDRFSAERTGGSVSTLTIQRTQQEDSAVYLCASSLVTGGNTEAFFGQGTRLTVV.

The genes are TRBV5-5 and TRBJ1-5; no clear D. The CDR3 is 15 residues long. From germline, CDR1 is SGHKS and CDR2 YYEKEE (reference sequence). The V gene lost 0 bases and the J gene lost 5 bases, with 12 bases spanning the gap. CDR3 bases: TGTGCCAGCAGCTTGGATGACCTGTCAGATCAGCCCCAGCATTTT. Amino acids: CASSLDDLSDQPQHF.

The chain couples TRBV5-1 to TRBJ1-2, with D possibly matching TRBD1 (5 bases). In germline, CDR1 is SGHRS, CDR2 YFSETQ. The CDR3 length is 15 residues. Trimming pared 6 bases from V and 6 bases from J, leaving 21 bases between. The CDR3, as DNA: TGCGCCAGCACCAAGGGTCGCGGGGCTCGTGATGGCTACACCTTC. Translated, it gives CASTKGRGARDGYTF.

The chain carries TRBV25-1 and TRBJ2-5; the match to TRBD2 covers 7 bases. Unmatched junction bases numbered 9, after V lost 1 base and J lost 7 bases. This CDR3 has 15 amino acids. Germline lookup yields CDR1 MGHDK and CDR2 SYGVNS. Written as DNA, the CDR3 is TGTGCCAGCAGTGAATGGGCTAGCGGCCAGGGGACCCAGTACTTC. Encoded protein: CASSEWASGQGTQYF.

The chain is built from TRBV27 and TRBJ2-7; tentative D call: TRBD1 (6 bases). CDR3 length equals 14 residues. In germline, CDR1 is MNHEY, CDR2 SMNVEV (reference sequence). Between the trimmed V and J ends, which lost 6 bases and 1 base, there was a span of 13 bases. CDR3 nucleotide sequence: TGTGCCAGCAGCAAACAGGGTTTGTCCTACGAGCAGTACTTC. This gives the protein CASSKQGLSYEQYF.

The rearrangement joins TRBV28 to TRBJ1-4, with D perhaps TRBD1 (5 bases). V dropped 5 bases and J dropped 7 bases, with 14 bases sitting between them. Germline V gene sequence: CDR1 MDHEN, CDR2 SYDVKM. The CDR3 spans 14 residues. The CDR3 sequence is CASSSPMGVEKLFF. The CDR3 bases are TGTGCCAGCAGTAGCCCGATGGGGGTTGAAAAACTGTTTTTT.

The chain carries TRBV19 and TRBJ2-5; 7 bases fit TRBD1. Germline-derived CDR1 and CDR2 are LNHDA and SQIVND (reference sequence). This CDR3 has 15 residues. The V and J ends lost 1 base and 5 bases, in that order; junction bases with no gene match: 7. CDR3: CASSIGATGFETQYF. The CDR3 bases are TGTGCCAGTAGTATAGGGGCGACAGGGTTTGAGACCCAGTACTTC.

This clone was seen only a few times. The chain combines TRBV4-2 with TRBJ2-7, with D maybe TRBD1 (5 bases). With 1 base removed from V and 3 bases from J, the gap between germline ends came to 7 bases. This CDR3 is built from 13 residues. CDR1 and CDR2 from the germline V gene are LGHNA and YNFKEQ. Here the CDR3 DNA reads TGTGCCAGCAGCCAAGGGACAAACTACGAGCAGTACTTC. As protein: CASSQGTNYEQYF.

This sequence joins TRBV7-2 and TRBJ2-7; TRBD2 aligns across 13 bases. The CDR3 is 15 residues long. The V gene end was trimmed by 5 bases and the J gene end by 6 bases; junction bases not matched to a gene: 7. The germline gives CDR1 SGHTA, CDR2 FQGNSA. CDR3 nucleotide sequence: TGTGCCAGCAGCACCACCGGACTAGCGGGAGCCGAGCAGTACTTC. It encodes CASSTTGLAGAEQYF.

The rearrangement joins TRBV7-2 to TRBJ2-1; D call uncertain. Germline V CDR1 and CDR2: SGHTA, FQGNSA. The V and J ends lost 1 base and 1 base respectively, with 2 bases between them. CDR3 length: 13 residues. CDR3 coding DNA: TGTGCCAGCAGCTTAGGATCCTACAATGAGCAGTTCTTC. It specifies CASSLGSYNEQFF. Together with reference TRBV7-2 and TRBJ2-1, the CDR3 gives the full variable domain: GAGVSQSPSNKVTEKGKDVELRCDPISGHTALYWYRQSLGQGLEFLIYFQGNSAPDKSGLPSDRFSAERTGGSVSTLTIQRTQQEDSAVYLCASSLGSYNEQFFGPGTRLTVL.

J is TRBJ2-2 and V is TRBV10-3; D unclear. CDR1 is ENHRY and CDR2 is SYGVKD in the germline V gene. V shed 3 bases and J shed 7 bases, with 6 bases lying between them. The CDR3 is 12 amino acids. CDR3 sequence reads: CAISDSFGELFF. The CDR3, as DNA: TGTGCCATCAGTGACAGCTTCGGGGAGCTGTTTTTT.

This clone has ten or more counts. The V gene is TRBV4-1, the J gene TRBJ2-1; TRBD1 or TRBD2 may be the D gene (5 bases each). CDR3 size: 17 residues. Germline V gene lookup returns CDR1 MGHRA and CDR2 YSYEKL. The V gene lost 4 bases and the J gene lost 0 bases, with 16 bases spanning the gap. CDR3 loop: CASSPYGTVSSYNEQFF. CDR3 nucleotides: TGCGCCAGCAGCCCATACGGGACGGTAAGCTCCTACAATGAGCAGTTCTTC.

The gene calls are TRBV6-6 and TRBJ2-2; no reliable D call. Germline loops: CDR1 MNHNY, CDR2 SVGAGI (reference sequence). The length of the CDR3 is 13 residues. The germline V and J ends were trimmed by 7 bases and 6 bases, with 12 bases remaining between them. The CDR3 region has the DNA TGTGCCAGCACAAGAGTCTTCGCCGGGGAGCTGTTTTTT. Protein sequence: CASTRVFAGELFF.

The chain combines TRBV28 with TRBJ2-3; D gene uncertain. Deletions cut 5 bases from V and 1 base from J, with 13 bases between. The CDR3 sequence is 15 residues long. Per the germline V gene, CDR1 is MDHEN and CDR2 is SYDVKM. This CDR3 reads CASSRHPSGTDTQYF. In DNA, the CDR3 is TGTGCCAGCAGTCGTCATCCCTCCGGCACAGATACGCAGTATTTT.

This clone was seen at least ten times. The gene calls are TRBV4-1 and TRBJ2-2; 10 bases map to TRBD1. CDR3 length: 17 amino acids. J gave up 2 bases and V 3 bases, and 6 bases lay outside the gene matches. CDR1 is MGHRA and CDR2 is YSYEKL in the germline V gene. The CDR3 nucleotides are TGCGCCAGCAGCCAGTCCGGGACAGGGGTTAACACCGGGGAGCTGTTTTTT. It yields the protein CASSQSGTGVNTGELFF.

In DNA form, the CDR3 reads TGTGCCAGCAGTGGATCCGGACTAGCGGGATCCAATGAGCAGTTCTTC. The encoded protein is CASSGSGLAGSNEQFF. V is TRBV6-1 and J is TRBJ2-1; 12 bases are shared with TRBD2. The CDR3 length is 16 residues. CDR1 is MNHNS and CDR2 is SASEGT in the germline V gene. V trimming: 4 bases; J trimming: 6 bases; junction bases outside the gene matches: 7.

V is TRBV28 and J is TRBJ2-7; 12 bases are shared with TRBD1. Trimming took 5 bases from V and 11 from J; bases not matched to a gene: 7. The germline V gene has CDR1 MDHEN and CDR2 SYDVKM. The CDR3 length is 13 residues. The CDR3 DNA reads as TGTGCCAGCAGTCTAGGGACAGGGGGCGAAGAGTACTTC. Translating gives CASSLGTGGEEYF.

Regarding this clone: At the DNA level, this CDR3 is encoded by other sequences in the same sample as well. The genes are TRBV5-1 and TRBJ2-7, with D possibly called TRBD1 or TRBD2 (5 bases each). There are 14 residues in the CDR3. Germline CDR1 and CDR2: SGHRS and YFSETQ. V gave up 4 bases and J gave up 3 bases, with 14 bases separating them. CDR3 region: CASSLGTDLYEQYF. The CDR3 coding sequence is TGCGCCAGCAGCCTCGGGACGGACCTCTACGAGCAGTACTTC.

The rearrangement joins TRBV30 to TRBJ2-1; 7 bases match TRBD2. V dropped 2 bases and J dropped 4; count of bases not matched to a gene: 5. The CDR3 runs to 14 residues. The V gene's germline CDR1 is GTSNPN and CDR2 SVGIG (reference sequence). CDR3 nucleotides: TGTGCCTGGAGTAAGGATAGCGGGTACAATGAGCAGTTCTTC. Amino acids: CAWSKDSGYNEQFF.

This clone was seen a few times. J is TRBJ2-4 and V is TRBV13; the D is unclear. From germline, CDR1 is PRHDT and CDR2 FYEKMQ (reference sequence). The CDR3 is 13 amino acids. The ends were cut back, 3 bases at V and 4 bases at J, with 7 bases in the middle. Here the CDR3 reads CASSFDGKNIQYF. The DNA of the CDR3 is TGTGCCAGCAGCTTTGATGGGAAAAACATTCAGTACTTC. The complete variable domain, with remaining parts taken from reference TRBV13 and TRBJ2-4, reads AAGVIQSPRHLIKEKRETATLKCYPIPRHDTVYWYQQGPGQDPQFLISFYEKMQSDKGSIPDRFSAQQFSDYHSELNMSSLELGDSALYFCASSFDGKNIQYFGAGTRLSVL.

The rearrangement joins TRBV2 to TRBJ2-2, with 9 bases lining up with TRBD1. V gave up 11 bases and J gave up 7 bases; unmatched junction bases: 11. The V gene's germline CDR1 is SNHLY and CDR2 FYNNEI. The CDR3 extends over 14 amino acids. CDR3 nucleotides: TGTGCCGGCAAATTACAGGGGGCGTTCGGGGAGCTGTTTTTT. As protein: CAGKLQGAFGELFF.

The chain employs TRBV5-6 and TRBJ2-5, with TRBD2 matching over 11 bases. Germline V lookup: CDR1 SGHDT, CDR2 YYEEEE. The trim removed 1 base at V and 1 base at J, leaving 12 bases unmatched. There are 19 residues in the CDR3. The CDR3 loop reads CASSLTRSGRALVQETQYF. The CDR3 region has the DNA TGTGCCAGCAGCTTGACCCGTAGCGGGAGGGCCTTGGTCCAAGAGACCCAGTACTTC.

The chain links TRBV9 to TRBJ1-4; D is ambiguous. V was pared by 0 bases and J by 7 bases, with 13 bases between. The CDR3 is made up of 15 amino acids. Germline-derived CDR1 and CDR2 are SGDLS and YYNGEE. The CDR3 sequence is CASSVGGGSGEKLFF. The CDR3 DNA sequence: TGTGCCAGCAGCGTAGGAGGTGGTTCGGGTGAAAAACTGTTTTTT.